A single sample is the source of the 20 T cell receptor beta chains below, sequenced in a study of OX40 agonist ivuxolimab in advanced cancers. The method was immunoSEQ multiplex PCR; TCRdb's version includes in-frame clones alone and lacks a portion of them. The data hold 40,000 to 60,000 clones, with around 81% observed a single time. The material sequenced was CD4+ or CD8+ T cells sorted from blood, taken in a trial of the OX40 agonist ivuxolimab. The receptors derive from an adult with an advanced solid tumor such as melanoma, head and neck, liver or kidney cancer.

Here the CDR3 DNA reads TGCGCCAGCAGTCCCACCGGACAGCCTTTTAGCTCCTACGAGCAGTACTTC. Translation: CASSPTGQPFSSYEQYF. This chain links TRBV4-3 with TRBJ2-7; tentative D call: TRBD1 (6 bases). Trimming stripped 6 bases from V and 0 bases from J, with 21 bases between. The CDR3 spans 17 residues. The germline V gene has CDR1 LGHNA and CDR2 YSLEER.

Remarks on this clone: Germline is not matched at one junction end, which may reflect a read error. CDR3 in DNA: TGTGCCAGCAGCTCATCCAGGTGGGACAGGGAGGCCGGTACTTTC. Residues: CASSSSRWDREAGTF. This chain joins TRBV7-9 and TRBJ1-2, with 9 bases matching TRBD1. CDR1 is SEHNR and CDR2 is FQNEAQ in the germline V gene (reference sequence). CDR3 length equals 15 residues.

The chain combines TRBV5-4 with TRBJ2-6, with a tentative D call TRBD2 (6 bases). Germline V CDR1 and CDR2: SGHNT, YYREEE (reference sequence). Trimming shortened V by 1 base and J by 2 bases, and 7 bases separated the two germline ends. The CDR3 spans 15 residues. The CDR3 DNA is TGTGCCAGCAGCTTGCCGGGGGCTGGGGCCAACGTCCTGACTTTC. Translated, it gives CASSLPGAGANVLTF.

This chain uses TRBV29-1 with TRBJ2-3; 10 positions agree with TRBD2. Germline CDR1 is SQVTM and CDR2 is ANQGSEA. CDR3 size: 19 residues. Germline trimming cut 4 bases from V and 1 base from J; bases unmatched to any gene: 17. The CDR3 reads CSVVGGLATTLYRTDTQYF. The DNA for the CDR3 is TGCAGCGTTGTGGGGGGACTAGCGACAACCCTATATCGCACAGATACGCAGTATTTT.

CDR3 nucleotides: TGTGCCAGCAGTCTCGGACGGTCCTACGAGCAGTACTTC. Amino acids: CASSLGRSYEQYF. The chain recombines TRBV27 with TRBJ2-7, with D unresolved. The CDR3 loop spans 13 amino acids. Trimming stripped 5 bases from V and 1 base from J, with 9 bases between. CDR1 is MNHEY, CDR2 SMNVEV, per germline (reference sequence).

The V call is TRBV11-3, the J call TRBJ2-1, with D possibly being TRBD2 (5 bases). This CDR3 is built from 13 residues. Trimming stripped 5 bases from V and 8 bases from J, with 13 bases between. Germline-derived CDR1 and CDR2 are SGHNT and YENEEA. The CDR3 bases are TGTGCCAGCAGCCAAGCACCCGGGGATGAGCAGTTCTTC. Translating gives CASSQAPGDEQFF.

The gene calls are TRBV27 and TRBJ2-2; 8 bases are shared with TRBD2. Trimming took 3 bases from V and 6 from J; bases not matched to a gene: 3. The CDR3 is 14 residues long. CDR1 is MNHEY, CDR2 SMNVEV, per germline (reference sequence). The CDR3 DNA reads TGTGCCAGCAGTTTCGCCGGGGGGGCCGGGGAGCTGTTTTTT. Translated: CASSFAGGAGELFF.

The CDR3 is CASSQDPDYEQFF. In nucleotides, the CDR3 is TGTGCCAGCAGCCAAGATCCGGATTATGAGCAGTTCTTC. The chain combines TRBV14 with TRBJ2-1; the D is unclear. Germline loops: CDR1 SGHDN, CDR2 FVKESK. The V end was cut by 0 bases, the J end by 8 bases, with 8 bases between. CDR3 length equals 13 residues.

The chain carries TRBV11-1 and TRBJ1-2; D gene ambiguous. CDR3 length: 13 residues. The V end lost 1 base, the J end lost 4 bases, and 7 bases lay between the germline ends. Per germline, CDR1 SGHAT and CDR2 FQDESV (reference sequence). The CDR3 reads CASSLDSIYGYTF. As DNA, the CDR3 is TGTGCCAGCAGCTTAGACTCGATCTATGGCTACACCTTC.

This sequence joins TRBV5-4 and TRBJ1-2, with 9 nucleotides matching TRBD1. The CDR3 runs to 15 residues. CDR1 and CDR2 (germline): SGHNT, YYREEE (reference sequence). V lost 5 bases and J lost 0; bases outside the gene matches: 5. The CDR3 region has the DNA TGTGCCAGCAGACCACAGGGGGCGCCTAACTATGGCTACACCTTC. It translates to CASRPQGAPNYGYTF.

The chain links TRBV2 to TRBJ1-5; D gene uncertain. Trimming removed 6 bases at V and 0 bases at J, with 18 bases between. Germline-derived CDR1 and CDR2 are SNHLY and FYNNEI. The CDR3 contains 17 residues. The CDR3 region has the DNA TGTGCCAGCAGCGACCCCGGGATGGGATATAGCAATCAGCCCCAGCATTTT. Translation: CASSDPGMGYSNQPQHF. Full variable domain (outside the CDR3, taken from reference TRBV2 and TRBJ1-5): EPEVTQTPSHQVTQMGQEVILRCVPISNHLYFYWYRQILGQKVEFLVSFYNNEISEKSEIFDDQFSVERPDGSNFTLKIRSTKLEDSAMYFCASSDPGMGYSNQPQHFGDGTRLSIL.

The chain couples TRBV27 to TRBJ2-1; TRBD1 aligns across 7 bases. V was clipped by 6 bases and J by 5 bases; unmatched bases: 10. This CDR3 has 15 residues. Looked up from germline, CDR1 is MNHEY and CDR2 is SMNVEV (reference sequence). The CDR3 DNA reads TGTGCCAGCAGCCCGATCGGGACAGATAACAATGAGCAGTTCTTC. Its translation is CASSPIGTDNNEQFF.

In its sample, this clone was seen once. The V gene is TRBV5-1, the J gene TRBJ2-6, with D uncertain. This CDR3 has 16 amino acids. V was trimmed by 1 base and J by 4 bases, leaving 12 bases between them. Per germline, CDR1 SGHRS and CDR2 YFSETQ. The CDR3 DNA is TGCGCCAGCAGCTTGATTGATCTCTCAGGGGCCAACGTCCTGACTTTC. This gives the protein CASSLIDLSGANVLTF.

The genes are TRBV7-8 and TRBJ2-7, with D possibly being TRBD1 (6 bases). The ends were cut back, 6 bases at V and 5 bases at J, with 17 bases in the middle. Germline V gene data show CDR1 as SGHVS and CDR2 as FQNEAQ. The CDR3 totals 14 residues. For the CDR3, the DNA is TGTGCCAGCAGTCTCGTCTATCACAGGGACGAGCAGTACTTC. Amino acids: CASSLVYHRDEQYF.

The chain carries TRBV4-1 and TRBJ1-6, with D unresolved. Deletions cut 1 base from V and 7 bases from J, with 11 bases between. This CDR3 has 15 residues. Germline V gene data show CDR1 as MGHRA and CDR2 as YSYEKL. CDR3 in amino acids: CASSQGTLLNSPLHF. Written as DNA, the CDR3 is TGCGCCAGCAGCCAAGGGACGTTGTTAAATTCACCCCTCCACTTT.

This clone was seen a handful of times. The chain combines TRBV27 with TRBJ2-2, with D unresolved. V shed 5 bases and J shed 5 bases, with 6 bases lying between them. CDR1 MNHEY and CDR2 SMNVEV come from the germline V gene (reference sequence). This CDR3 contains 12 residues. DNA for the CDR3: TGTGCCAGCAGTACCTATACCGGGGAGCTGTTTTTT. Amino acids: CASSTYTGELFF.

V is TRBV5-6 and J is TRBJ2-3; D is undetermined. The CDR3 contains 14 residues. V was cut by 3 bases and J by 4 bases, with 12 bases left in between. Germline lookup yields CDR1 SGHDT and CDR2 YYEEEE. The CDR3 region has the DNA TGTGCCAGCAGCTACGGTCCCCAGGCAGATACGCAGTATTTT. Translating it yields CASSYGPQADTQYF.

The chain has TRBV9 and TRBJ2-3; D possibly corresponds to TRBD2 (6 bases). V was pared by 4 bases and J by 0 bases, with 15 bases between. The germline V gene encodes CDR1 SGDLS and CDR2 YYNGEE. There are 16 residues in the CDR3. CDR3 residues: CASSLWASASTDTQYF. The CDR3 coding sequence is TGTGCCAGCAGCCTCTGGGCTAGCGCGAGCACAGATACGCAGTATTTT.

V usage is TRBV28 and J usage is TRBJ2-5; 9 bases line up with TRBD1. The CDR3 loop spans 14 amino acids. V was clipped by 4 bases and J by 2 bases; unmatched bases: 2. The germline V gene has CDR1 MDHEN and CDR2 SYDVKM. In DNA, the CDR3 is TGTGCCAGCAGTTCGACAGGGGGTCAAGAGACCCAGTACTTC. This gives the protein CASSSTGGQETQYF.

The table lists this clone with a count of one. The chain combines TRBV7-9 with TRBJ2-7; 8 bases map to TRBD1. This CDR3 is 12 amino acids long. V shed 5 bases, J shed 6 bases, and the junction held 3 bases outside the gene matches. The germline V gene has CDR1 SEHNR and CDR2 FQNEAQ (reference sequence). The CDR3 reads CASSLTGVEQYF. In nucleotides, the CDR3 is TGTGCCAGCAGCCTGACAGGGGTCGAGCAGTACTTC.